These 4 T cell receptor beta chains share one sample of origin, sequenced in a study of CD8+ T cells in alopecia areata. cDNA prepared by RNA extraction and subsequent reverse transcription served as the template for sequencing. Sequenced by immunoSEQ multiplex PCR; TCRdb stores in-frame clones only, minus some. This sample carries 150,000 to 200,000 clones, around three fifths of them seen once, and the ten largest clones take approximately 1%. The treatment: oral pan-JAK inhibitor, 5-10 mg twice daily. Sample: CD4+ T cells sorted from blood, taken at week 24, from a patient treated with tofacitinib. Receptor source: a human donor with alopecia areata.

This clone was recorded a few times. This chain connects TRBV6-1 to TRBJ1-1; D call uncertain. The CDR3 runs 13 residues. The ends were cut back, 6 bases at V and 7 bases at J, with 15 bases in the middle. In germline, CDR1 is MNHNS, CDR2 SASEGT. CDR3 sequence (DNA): TGTGCCAGCAGCGCTTCGTGGGGAGATGAAGCTTTCTTT. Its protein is CASSASWGDEAFF.

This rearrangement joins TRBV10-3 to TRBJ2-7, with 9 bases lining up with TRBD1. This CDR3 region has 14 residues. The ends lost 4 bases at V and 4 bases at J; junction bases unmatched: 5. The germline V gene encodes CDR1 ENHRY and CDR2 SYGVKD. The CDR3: CAISGQGGWYEQYF. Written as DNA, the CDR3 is TGTGCCATCAGTGGACAGGGGGGCTGGTACGAGCAGTACTTC.

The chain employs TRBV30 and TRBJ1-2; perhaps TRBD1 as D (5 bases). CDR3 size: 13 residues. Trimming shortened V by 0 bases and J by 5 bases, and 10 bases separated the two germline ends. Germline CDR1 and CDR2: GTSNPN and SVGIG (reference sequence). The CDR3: CAWSVLAGYGYTF. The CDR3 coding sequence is TGTGCCTGGAGTGTACTAGCAGGGTATGGCTACACCTTC.

The CDR3 here is CASSPRAGYLGEQFF. CDR3 nucleotide sequence: TGCGCCAGCAGCCCGAGAGCGGGGTATTTGGGTGAGCAGTTCTTC. V usage is TRBV5-1 and J usage is TRBJ2-1; the match to TRBD2 covers 7 bases. Germline loops: CDR1 SGHRS, CDR2 YFSETQ. J gave up 9 bases and V 4 bases, and 13 bases lay outside the gene matches. This CDR3 contains 15 residues.